Shown below are 10 T cell receptor beta chains from a single sample sequenced in a study of blood T cell repertoires in COVID-19. Data came from immunoSEQ multiplex PCR; TCRdb stores just in-frame clones and leaves some out. The sample lists about 280,000 clones, around 85% occurring once. Sequencing was performed on PBMCs or T cells enriched from blood (not recorded which). The receptors shown here come from a woman in her forties or fifties who had recovered from COVID-19.

CDR3 sequence (DNA): TGTGCCATCAGTGAGAATCCGGCAGGGTACACTGAAGCTTTCTTT. Protein: CAISENPAGYTEAFF. This chain joins TRBV10-3 and TRBJ1-1, with D possibly being TRBD1 (5 bases). Trimming stripped 2 bases from V and 3 bases from J, with 13 bases between. The CDR3 has 15 amino acids. The germline V gene encodes CDR1 ENHRY and CDR2 SYGVKD.

This clone was seen once. The chain recombines TRBV6-6 with TRBJ2-7, with 8 bases matching TRBD2. CDR3 length: 15 amino acids. After removal of 7 bases from V and 4 bases from J, the junction contained 12 bases not matched to a gene. Germline V CDR1 and CDR2: MNHNY, SVGAGI (reference sequence). The CDR3 coding sequence is TGTGCCAGCAACTCCCCCAGCGGGAGAGGGTACGAGCAGTACTTC. Protein sequence: CASNSPSGRGYEQYF.

The chain recombines TRBV18 with TRBJ1-2, with 8 bases fitting TRBD1. This CDR3 region has 15 residues. Trimming at V came to 3 bases and at J to 2 bases, leaving 5 bases not matched to a gene. The germline V gene has CDR1 KGHSH and CDR2 LQKENI. The CDR3 nucleotides are TGTGCCAGCTCACCCGCGGGACAGGCCAACTATGGCTACACCTTC. Protein product: CASSPAGQANYGYTF. Drawing the rest from reference TRBV18 and TRBJ1-2, the complete variable domain is NAGVMQNPRHLVRRRGQEARLRCSPMKGHSHVYWYRQLPEEGLKFMVYLQKENIIDESGMPKERFSAEFPKEGPSILRIQQVVRGDSAAYFCASSPAGQANYGYTFGSGTRLTVV.

This clone was seen more than once but under ten times. The gene calls are TRBV28 and TRBJ1-2, with 9 nucleotides matching TRBD1. V was clipped by 6 bases and J by 4 bases; unmatched bases: 9. From germline, CDR1 is MDHEN and CDR2 SYDVKM. This CDR3 region has 15 residues. DNA of the CDR3: TGTGCCAGCAGCCAGCTCGGACAGGGGTCCTATGGCTACACCTTC. Amino acid sequence: CASSQLGQGSYGYTF.

The chain joins TRBV2 to TRBJ2-2; TRBD1 matches at 8 bases. CDR1 and CDR2 (germline): SNHLY, FYNNEI. This CDR3 is 14 amino acids long. V was pared by 10 bases and J by 4 bases, with 8 bases of the junction left unmatched. The CDR3 here is CANRRQGSTGELFF. The CDR3 nucleotides are TGTGCCAATAGAAGACAGGGGAGCACCGGGGAGCTGTTTTTT.

This sequence joins TRBV12-5 and TRBJ2-1; 9 positions match TRBD2. The V gene's germline CDR1 is LGHNT and CDR2 FRNRAP. J lost 1 base, V lost 5 bases, and 6 bases had no gene match. The CDR3 sequence is 16 residues long. This CDR3 reads CASGLGLAGSYNEQFF. The CDR3 DNA sequence: TGTGCTAGTGGTCTGGGTCTAGCGGGGTCCTACAATGAGCAGTTCTTC.

A word on this clone: This sample includes further DNA sequences coding for the same CDR3. This sequence joins TRBV19 and TRBJ2-7; the match to TRBD1 covers 9 bases. Germline CDR1 reads LNHDA; CDR2 reads SQIVND (reference sequence). V shed 3 bases, J shed 4 bases, and the junction held 4 bases outside the gene matches. The CDR3 has 14 amino acids. The CDR3 sequence is CASSIRQGGYEQYF. The CDR3 DNA sequence: TGTGCCAGTAGTATCCGACAGGGGGGATACGAGCAGTACTTC.

This clone was recorded only once. The J gene is TRBJ2-5, the V gene TRBV12-3 or TRBV12-4; D remains ambiguous. The V end lost 3 bases, the J end lost 1 base, and 6 bases lay between the germline ends. This CDR3 has 13 residues. CDR3 in amino acids: CASSLRIQETQYF. In DNA, the CDR3 is TGTGCCAGCAGTTTGCGGATCCAAGAGACCCAGTACTTC.

This chain links TRBV7-6 with TRBJ1-1; no definite D call. The CDR3 is made up of 17 amino acids. Trimming cost V 5 bases and J 0 bases, with 19 bases left between them. CDR1 SGHVS and CDR2 FNYEAQ come from the germline V gene. CDR3 DNA: TGTGCCAGCAGCAGGTTAGGAGGGCTTGGGATGAACACTGAAGCTTTCTTT. Protein product: CASSRLGGLGMNTEAFF.

The chain carries TRBV7-2 and TRBJ1-5, with D perhaps matching TRBD1 (5 bases). Trimming cost V 4 bases and J 0 bases, with 10 bases left between them. Germline-derived CDR1 and CDR2 are SGHTA and FQGNSA. The CDR3 spans 15 residues. In nucleotides, the CDR3 is TGTGCCAGCAGCTCATACAGGAATAGCAATCAGCCCCAGCATTTT. Protein sequence: CASSSYRNSNQPQHF.